This T cell receptor (beta chain) was sequenced for a study of Ad26.COV2.S vaccination and SARS-CoV-2 variants. Clones were sequenced by immunoSEQ multiplex PCR, and TCRdb holds only the in-frame ones, with some missing. The repertoire includes about 330,000 clones, roughly 88% of them detected once, and about 5.4% sits in the top ten. Notes on this clone: The target antigen is unknown.

Study-wide findings and caveats: Participants given vaccine showed non-spike TCR breadth similar to that of placebo recipients.

This CDR3 comprises 15 residues. The V end was cut by 2 bases, the J end by 0 bases, with 10 bases between. Per the germline V gene, CDR1 is MNHNS and CDR2 is SASEGT. Treatment specified: about 20 received Ad26.COV2.S at low or high dose, single or two shots; about 5 received placebo; per-sample allocation not given. Collection of samples fell on day 63 after the first vaccine or placebo injection. The vaccine antigen was prefusion-stabilized Wuhan SARS-CoV-2 spike. The rearrangement uses TRBV6-1 and TRBJ1-1, with D possibly being TRBD1 (5 bases). The sample consisted of peripheral blood, taken in a trial of Ad26.COV2.S vaccine versus placebo. This sequence originates from a person aged 18-60 years who received the Ad26.COV2.S COVID-19 vaccine or a placebo. The chain's CDR3 is CASSEIRGLNTEAFF. The CDR3 DNA reads TGTGCCAGCAGTGAAATAAGGGGATTGAACACTGAAGCTTTCTTT.